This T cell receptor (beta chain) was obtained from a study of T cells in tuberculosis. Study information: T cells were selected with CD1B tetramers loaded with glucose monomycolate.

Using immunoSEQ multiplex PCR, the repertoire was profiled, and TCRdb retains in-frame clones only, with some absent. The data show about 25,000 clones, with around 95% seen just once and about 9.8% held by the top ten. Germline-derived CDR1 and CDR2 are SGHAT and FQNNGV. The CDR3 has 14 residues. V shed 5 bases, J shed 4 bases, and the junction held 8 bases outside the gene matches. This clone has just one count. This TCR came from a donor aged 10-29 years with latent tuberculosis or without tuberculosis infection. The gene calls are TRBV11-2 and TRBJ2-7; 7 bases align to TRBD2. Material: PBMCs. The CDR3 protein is CASSASAGDYEQYV. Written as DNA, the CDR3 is TGTGCCAGCAGCGCCTCGGCGGGGGATTACGAGCAGTACGTC.